This TCR beta chain was sequenced for a study of OX40 agonist ivuxolimab in advanced cancers. In terms of the full investigation: Ivuxolimab was a fully human IgG2 agonistic monoclonal antibody targeting the costimulatory receptor OX40 (CD134). Intravenous ivuxolimab was administered to patients every 2 weeks at six dose levels: 0.01, 0.1, 0.3, 1.5, 3 and 10 mg/kg. Of the roughly 51 dose-escalation patients, hepatocellular carcinoma was present in about 20, melanoma in approximately 15, renal cell carcinoma in 9 and head and neck cancer in 9. In the dose-escalation cohort, around 80% of patients were male, and the mean age was roughly 60 years with a range of about 20 to 79. Prior anti-PD-1, anti-PD-L1 or anti-CTLA-4 therapy was permitted, and 30% to 50% of dose-escalation patients had received checkpoint inhibitors. Partial responses occurred in three dose-escalation patients: two with cutaneous melanoma and one with hepatocellular carcinoma. Peripheral TCRbeta sequencing was intended to test whether TCR sequence diversity was altered and clonal T-cell expansion was caused by ivuxolimab. The paper describes the monotherapy dose-escalation part (N ≈ 52 patients) of the phase I trial of ivuxolimab.

In the case of this clone: What antigen it recognizes has not been identified. Nothing much larger sits one base from this clone, and base qualities are not available.

What the study reported, not specific to this receptor: In the 0.1-3.0 mg/kg groups, partial responders had among the lowest normalized peripheral clonal expansion, particularly in CD8+ T cells. Low levels of normalized T-cell clonal expansion were also seen in some nonresponding patients. At doses from 0.1 to 3.0 mg/kg, clonal expansion was seen in both CD4+ and CD8+ blood T cells between baseline and week 6. Antigen specificity was not determined for the clonally expanded peripheral T cells. After ivuxolimab, CD8+ T cells had more expanded clones than CD4+ T cells on average.

From the germline V gene (reference sequence), CDR1 is SEHNR and CDR2 is FQNEAQ. V is shortened by 1 base, J by 5 bases, and the region joining them spans 11 bases. The CDR3 holds 14 amino acids from the cysteine to the phenylalanine. The DNA shown is the 42-base CDR3, in frame from base 1. Patients with a history of autoimmune disease or receiving systemic immunosuppression were excluded from the trial. Peripheral blood for TCR sequencing was drawn from every dose cohort at baseline, at cycle 4 day 1 and at cycle 7 day 1. The samples were taken from a phase I, first-in-human, multicenter, open-label dose-escalation trial of ivuxolimab. Adults with locally advanced or metastatic head and neck squamous cell, hepatocellular, melanoma or renal cell carcinoma were enrolled in the trial. Before TCR sequencing, CD4+ T cells and CD8+ T cells from peripheral blood were sorted into separate populations. To sequence the TCRbeta CDR3 region, genomic DNA was isolated from the sorted cells. The immunoSEQ Assay was used to sequence the TCRbeta CDR3 regions. Not all clones reach the TCRdb copy of this immuneACCESS table, which keeps in-frame sequences only. Checked studies attribute under half of the gap to unresolved V genes and leave the rest unexplained. The table for this sample lists approximately 66,000 clones; more than 70% of them were counted only once. The top ten clonotypes cover around 0.56% of the sample.

This clonotype was obtained from an adult with an advanced solid tumor such as melanoma, head and neck, liver or kidney cancer. The sequence links TRBV7-9 to TRBJ2-5; the D region possibly corresponds to TRBD1 (6 bases align). Source: CD4+ or CD8+ T cells sorted from blood, taken in a trial of the OX40 agonist ivuxolimab. The nucleotides read TGTGCCAGCAGCTTAGTTAGGGGGAGTGAGACCCAGTACTTC. Translated, it reads CASSLVRGSETQYF.